This TCR beta chain was captured by sequencing in a study of T-cell memory formation after mild COVID-19. Study-level background: TCR clusters were mostly confined to one donor each.

Study-level results: A second wave expanding day 15 to 37 was CD4+-biased; contracting clones were balanced. Some clones that responded turned up in pre-infection memory, which suggests that cross-reactive memory joined in.

From 5'RACE with constant-segment primers came TCR alpha and TCR beta cDNA libraries that carried sample barcodes and UMIs. In TCRdb, the 5' RACE reads were re-called with MiXCR into one record per CDR3 protein. The repertoire holds tens of thousands of distinct CDR3 sequences, with roughly an eighth as singletons. Regarding this clonotype: Its antigen remains unidentified.

Looked up from germline, CDR1 is PRHDT and CDR2 is FYEKMQ (reference sequence). The trim removed 2 bases at V and 6 bases at J, leaving 9 bases unmatched. The CDR3 has 17 residues. The J gene is TRBJ2-3, the V gene TRBV13; the match to TRBD1 covers 12 bases. The receptor's source is an adult woman who had mild COVID-19 (a few samples of this study predate the infection). Cell type and time point are not known. Sequencing was carried out using PBMCs or a T cell subset sorted from them (not recorded which). This chain's CDR3 is CASSLSRDRGRRDTQYF. The CDR3 DNA follows: TGTGCCAGCAGCTTAAGCCGGGACAGGGGGCGTCGGGATACGCAGTATTTT.